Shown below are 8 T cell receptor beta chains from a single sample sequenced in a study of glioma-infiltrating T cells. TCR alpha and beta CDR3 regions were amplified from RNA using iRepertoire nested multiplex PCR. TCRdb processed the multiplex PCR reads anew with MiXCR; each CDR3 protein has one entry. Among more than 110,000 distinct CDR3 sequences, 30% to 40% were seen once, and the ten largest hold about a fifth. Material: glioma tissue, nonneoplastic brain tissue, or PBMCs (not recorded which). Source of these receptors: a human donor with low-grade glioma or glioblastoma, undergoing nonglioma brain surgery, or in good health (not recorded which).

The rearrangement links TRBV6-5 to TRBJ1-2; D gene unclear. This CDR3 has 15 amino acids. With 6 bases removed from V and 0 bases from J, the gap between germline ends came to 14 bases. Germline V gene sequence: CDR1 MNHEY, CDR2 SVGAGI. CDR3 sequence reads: CASSLGRLANYGYTF. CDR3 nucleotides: TGTGCCAGCAGCCTTGGACGGTTAGCTAACTATGGCTACACCTTC.

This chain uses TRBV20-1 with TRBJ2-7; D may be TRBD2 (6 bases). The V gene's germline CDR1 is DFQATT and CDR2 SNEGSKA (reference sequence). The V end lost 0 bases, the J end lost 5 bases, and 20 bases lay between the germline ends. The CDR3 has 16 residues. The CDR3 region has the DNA TGCAGTGCTAGAGATCGGGGGAGCCTCGGAGGGGACGAGCAGTACTTC. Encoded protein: CSARDRGSLGGDEQYF.

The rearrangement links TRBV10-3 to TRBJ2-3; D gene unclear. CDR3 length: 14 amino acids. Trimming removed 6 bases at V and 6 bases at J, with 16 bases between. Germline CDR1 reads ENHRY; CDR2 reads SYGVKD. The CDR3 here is CAISEARVPDTQYF. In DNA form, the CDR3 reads TGTGCCATCAGCGAGGCGCGAGTCCCGGATACGCAGTATTTT.

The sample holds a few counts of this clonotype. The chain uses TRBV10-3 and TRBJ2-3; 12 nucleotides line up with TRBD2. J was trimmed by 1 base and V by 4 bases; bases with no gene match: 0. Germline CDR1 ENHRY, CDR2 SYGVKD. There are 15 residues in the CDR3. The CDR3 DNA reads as TGTGCCATCAGTGGGACTAGCGGGGGCACAGATACGCAGTATTTT. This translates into CAISGTSGGTDTQYF.

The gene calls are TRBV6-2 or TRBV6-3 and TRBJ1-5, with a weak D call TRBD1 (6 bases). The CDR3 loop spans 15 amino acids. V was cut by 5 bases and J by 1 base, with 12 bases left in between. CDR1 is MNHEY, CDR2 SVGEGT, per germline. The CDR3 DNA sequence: TGTGCCAGCAGTACAGGGAGAAGAAGCAATCAGCCCCAGCATTTT. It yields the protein CASSTGRRSNQPQHF.

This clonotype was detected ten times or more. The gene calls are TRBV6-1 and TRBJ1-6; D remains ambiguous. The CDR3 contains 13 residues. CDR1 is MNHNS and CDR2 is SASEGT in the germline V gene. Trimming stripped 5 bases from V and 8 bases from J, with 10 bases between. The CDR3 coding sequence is TGTGCCAGCAGTTTTTCACCCGATTCACCCCTCCACTTT. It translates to CASSFSPDSPLHF.

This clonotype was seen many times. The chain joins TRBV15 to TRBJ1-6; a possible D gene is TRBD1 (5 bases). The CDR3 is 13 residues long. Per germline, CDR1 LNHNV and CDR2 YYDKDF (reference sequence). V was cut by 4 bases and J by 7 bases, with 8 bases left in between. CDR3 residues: CATSTGPNSPLHF. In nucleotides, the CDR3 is TGTGCCACCAGCACAGGGCCGAATTCACCCCTCCACTTT.

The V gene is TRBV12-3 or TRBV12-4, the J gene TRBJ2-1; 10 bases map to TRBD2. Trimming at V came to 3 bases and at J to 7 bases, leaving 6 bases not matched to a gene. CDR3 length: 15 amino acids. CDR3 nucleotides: TGTGCCAGCAGTTTGTCTAGCGGGAGTTATAATGAGCAGTTCTTC. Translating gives CASSLSSGSYNEQFF.